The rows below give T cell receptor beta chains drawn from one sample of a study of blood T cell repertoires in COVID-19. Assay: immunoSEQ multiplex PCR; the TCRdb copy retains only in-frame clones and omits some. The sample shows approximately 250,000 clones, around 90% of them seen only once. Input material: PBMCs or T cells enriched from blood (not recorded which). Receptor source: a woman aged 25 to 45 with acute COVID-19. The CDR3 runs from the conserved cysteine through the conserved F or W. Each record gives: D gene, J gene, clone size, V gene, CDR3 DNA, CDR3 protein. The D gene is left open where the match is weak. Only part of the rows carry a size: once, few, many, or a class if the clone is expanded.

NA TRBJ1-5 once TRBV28 TGTGCCAGCAGTTTGGCCCAGCCCCAGCATTTT CASSLAQPQHF
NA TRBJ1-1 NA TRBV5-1 TGCGCCAGCAGCGGAGGGGATGGGAACACTGAAGCTTTCTTT CASSGGDGNTEAFF
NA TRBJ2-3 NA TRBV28 TGTGCCAGCAGTTTAGGGGGCGGTGGCACAGATACGCAGTATTTT CASSLGGGGTDTQYF
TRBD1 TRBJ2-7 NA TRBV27 TGTGCCAGCAGCCGACAGGGCTACGAGCAGTACTTC CASSRQGYEQYF
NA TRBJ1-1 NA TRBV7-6 TGTGCCAGCAGCTCCGGTGCGAACACTGAAGCTTTCTTT CASSSGANTEAFF
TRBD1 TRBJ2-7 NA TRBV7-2 TGTGCCAGCAGCTTAAGGACAGGGCCCCAAAGGCCGCCCTACGAGCAGTACTTC CASSLRTGPQRPPYEQYF
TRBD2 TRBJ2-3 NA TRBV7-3 TGTGCCAGCAGCTTCCGGACTAGCGGGAGTGGCATAGATACGCAGTATTTT CASSFRTSGSGIDTQYF
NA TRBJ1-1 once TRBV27 TGTGCCAGCAGTTTTGGGGGCAGTCCGAACACTGAAGCTTTCTTT CASSFGGSPNTEAFF
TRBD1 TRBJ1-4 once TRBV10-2 TGCGCCAGCAGTCCAGGACAGGATGAAAAACTGTTTTTT CASSPGQDEKLFF
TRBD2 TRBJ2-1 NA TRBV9 TGTGCCAGCAGCGAGGGAGGACTAGGCATTGGGAATACTGAGCAGTTCTTC CASSEGGLGIGNTEQFF
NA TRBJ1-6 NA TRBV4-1 TGCGCCAGCAGCCAAGATAAAGGAAACAGTTTGGATTCACCCCTCCACTTT CASSQDKGNSLDSPLHF
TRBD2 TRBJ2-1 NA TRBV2 TGTGCCAGCAGTCCTCGACTAGCGGGAGAATACAATGAGCAGTTCTTC CASSPRLAGEYNEQFF
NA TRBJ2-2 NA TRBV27 TGTGCCAGCAGTCAAACCTTTGGCCCCGGGGAGCTGTTTTTT CASSQTFGPGELFF
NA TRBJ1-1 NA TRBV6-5 TGTGCCTCAAGTGACTTGACGGGTCGCACTGAAGCTTTCTTT CASSDLTGRTEAFF
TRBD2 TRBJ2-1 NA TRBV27 TGTGCCAGCAGTGTGACTAGCAGTGGGAATGAGCAGTTCTTC CASSVTSSGNEQFF
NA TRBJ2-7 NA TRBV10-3 TGTGCCATCGGGCGCCCTGTCGGGGGTGAGCAGTACTTC CAIGRPVGGEQYF
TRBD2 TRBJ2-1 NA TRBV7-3 TGTGCCAGCAGTTATAGCGGGAGTTCCTACAATGAGCAGTTCTTC CASSYSGSSYNEQFF
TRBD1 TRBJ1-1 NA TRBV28 TGTGCCAGCAGTTTATTGGGGACAGGAATCAACACTGAAGCTTTCTTT CASSLLGTGINTEAFF
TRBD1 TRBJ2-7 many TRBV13 TGTGCCAGCTCCCTCGACACAGGGGCCAACCTCTACGAGCAGTACTTC CASSLDTGANLYEQYF
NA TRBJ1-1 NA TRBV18 TGTGCCAGCTCACCTACAGCAGGGTTGACTGAAGCTTTCTTT CASSPTAGLTEAFF
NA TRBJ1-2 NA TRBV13 TGTGCCGGCGTCCGTTGGGGGAGGAACTATGGCTACACCTTC CAGVRWGRNYGYTF
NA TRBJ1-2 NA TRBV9 TGTGCCAGCAGCGTACGGGGGGAAGGCTACACCTTC CASSVRGEGYTF
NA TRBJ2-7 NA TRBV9 TGTGCCAGCAGCGAGGGGTTTGGCTACGAGCAGTACTTC CASSEGFGYEQYF
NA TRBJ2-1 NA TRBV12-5 TGTGCTAGCAGCGGACTGGGCTCCTACAATGAGCAGTTCTTC CASSGLGSYNEQFF
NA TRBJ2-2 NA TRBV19 TGTGCCAGTAATCAATTTAACACCGGGGAGCTGTTTTTT CASNQFNTGELFF
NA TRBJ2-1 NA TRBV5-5 TGTGCCAGCAGCCCGAGGGAGGACCAAATGCGGAGTTTCTTC CASSPREDQMRSFF
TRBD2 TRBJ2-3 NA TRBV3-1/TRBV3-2 TGTGCCAGCGGGGCGGGAGTCACAGATACGCAGTATTTT CASGAGVTDTQYF
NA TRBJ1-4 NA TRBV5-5 TGTGCCAGCAGCTCCGGGGGGGCGGAAAAACTGTTTTTT CASSSGGAEKLFF
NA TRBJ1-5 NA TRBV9 TGTGCCAGCAGCGTAGGAGAGACAACAAATCAGCCCCAGCATTTT CASSVGETTNQPQHF
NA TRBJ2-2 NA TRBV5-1 TGCGCCAGCAGCTTTGACCAGGCTTCCGGGGAGCTGTTTTTT CASSFDQASGELFF